A selection of T cell receptor beta chains follows, all from one sample in a study of shared clonotypes between healthy human individuals. TCRdb's copy holds only in-frame clones and misses some; the assay was immunoSEQ multiplex PCR. The sample has about 2.1 million clones; under 95% are singletons. Sequencing used naive CD8+ T cells from PBMCs. All receptors derive from a young man in good health. Some clones in this sample may be carry-over from other donors' samples. CDR3s include the opening cysteine and the closing phenylalanine or tryptophan. A D gene is named only where the DNA matches it firmly. Clone size is shown for a subset of rows, as once, few, many or a class of expanded clone.

size	V	D	J	CDR3	DNA
once	TRBV28	.	TRBJ1-5	CASSLSLRREDQPQHF	TGTGCCAGCAGTTTATCCTTGCGGAGGGAGGACCAGCCCCAGCATTTT
.	TRBV29-1	.	TRBJ2-1	CSVERGFGAFF	TGCAGCGTTGAACGTGGGTTTGGTGCGTTCTTC
.	TRBV27	TRBD1	TRBJ2-7	CASSSADRGPYEQYF	TGTGCCAGCAGTTCCGCGGACAGGGGTCCCTACGAGCAGTACTTC
.	TRBV7-9	TRBD2	TRBJ2-2	CASWQTSGRGNTGELFF	TGTGCCAGCTGGCAAACTAGCGGGAGGGGTAACACCGGGGAGCTGTTTTTT
.	TRBV7-8	TRBD1	TRBJ2-5	CASSPQGVGETQYF	TGTGCCAGCAGCCCCCAGGGGGTCGGCGAGACCCAGTACTTC
.	TRBV29-1	.	TRBJ1-1	CSVEDVGREAFF	TGCAGCGTTGAAGATGTGGGCAGGGAGGCTTTCTTT
.	TRBV9	.	TRBJ2-1	CASSQAGDSNEQFF	TGTGCCAGCAGCCAGGCGGGGGACAGTAATGAGCAGTTCTTC
.	TRBV7-2	.	TRBJ2-7	CASTQVSRTTYEQYF	TGTGCCAGCACCCAGGTTTCCAGGACTACCTACGAGCAGTACTTC
.	TRBV9	.	TRBJ2-7	CASSVAGAYEQYF	TGTGCCAGCAGCGTAGCGGGGGCCTACGAGCAGTACTTC
.	TRBV7-9	.	TRBJ1-4	CASSADVLERLFF	TGTGCCAGCAGCGCGGACGTCCTGGAACGGCTGTTTTTT
.	TRBV15	.	TRBJ1-5	CATSRDVGFGQPQHF	TGTGCCACCAGCAGAGATGTGGGATTCGGCCAGCCCCAGCATTTT
.	TRBV9	.	TRBJ1-2	CASSALRGNYGYTF	TGTGCCAGCAGCGCACTCCGGGGGAACTATGGCTACACCTTC
.	TRBV25-1	TRBD2	TRBJ2-1	CAASGSGRALGDEQFF	TGTGCCGCAAGTGGGAGCGGGAGGGCCCTAGGGGATGAGCAGTTCTTC
.	TRBV4-2	TRBD2	TRBJ2-1	CASSQRLAGGPYNEQFF	TGTGCCAGCAGCCAACGCTTAGCGGGAGGGCCCTACAATGAGCAGTTCTTC
once	TRBV6-5	.	TRBJ2-7	CASNSGTRPYEQYF	TGTGCCAGCAACTCCGGGACCCGACCCTACGAGCAGTACTTC
.	TRBV27	.	TRBJ2-7	CASTVGRGSSYEQYF	TGTGCCAGCACCGTGGGCCGGGGAAGCTCCTACGAGCAGTACTTC
.	TRBV7-2	.	TRBJ2-1	CASSLAQRGEQFF	TGTGCCAGCAGCTTAGCGCAGAGGGGTGAGCAGTTCTTC
.	TRBV10-2	.	TRBJ2-2	CASSAVSADMGNTGELFF	TGCGCCAGCAGTGCTGTGTCGGCGGATATGGGAAACACCGGGGAGCTGTTTTTT
.	TRBV19	TRBD2	TRBJ2-1	CASSTKTSGYYNEQFF	TGTGCCAGTAGTACCAAGACTAGCGGATATTACAATGAGCAGTTCTTC
.	TRBV11-2	TRBD1	TRBJ2-1	CASSSRGTDNEQFF	TGTGCCAGCAGCTCCAGGGGGACAGACAATGAGCAGTTCTTC
.	TRBV11-2	TRBD1	TRBJ1-5	CASSPGGPPYQPQHF	TGTGCCAGCAGCCCAGGGGGACCGCCCTATCAGCCCCAGCATTTT
once	TRBV7-6	TRBD2	TRBJ2-5	CASSPRTSGKETQYF	TGTGCCAGCAGCCCAAGGACTAGCGGGAAAGAGACCCAGTACTTC
once	TRBV7-9	.	TRBJ2-7	CASSFEGGSYEQYF	TGTGCCAGCAGCTTCGAAGGGGGGAGCTACGAGCAGTACTTC
.	TRBV7-2	TRBD2	TRBJ2-1	CASSLDLAGTYNEQFF	TGTGCCAGCAGCTTAGATCTAGCGGGTACCTACAATGAGCAGTTCTTC
.	TRBV9	.	TRBJ2-7	CASSGGNYEQYF	TGTGCCAGCAGCGGAGGGAACTACGAGCAGTACTTC
once	TRBV19	.	TRBJ2-1	CASSISGGRNEQFF	TGTGCCAGTAGTATATCTGGTGGAAGAAATGAGCAGTTCTTC
.	TRBV4-1	.	TRBJ2-6	CASSQEGPGANVLTF	TGCGCCAGCAGCCAAGAGGGGCCTGGGGCCAACGTCCTGACTTTC
.	TRBV27	.	TRBJ2-2	CASSLPRVDGELFF	TGTGCCAGCAGTTTACCCAGGGTGGACGGGGAGCTGTTTTTT
few	TRBV30	.	TRBJ1-1	CAWSVGANTEAFF	TGTGCCTGGAGCGTTGGGGCCAACACTGAAGCTTTCTTT
once	TRBV19	.	TRBJ2-2	CASSGRLNTGELFF	TGTGCCAGTAGCGGACGGTTGAACACCGGGGAGCTGTTTTTT
.	TRBV29-1	TRBD1	TRBJ1-1	CSVGQGAVNTEAFF	TGCAGCGTGGGACAGGGGGCCGTGAACACTGAAGCTTTCTTT
.	TRBV27	.	TRBJ1-4	CASSFRSVVWIRNEKLFF	TGTGCCAGCAGTTTCCGATCCGTCGTGTGGATCCGCAATGAAAAACTGTTTTTT
.	TRBV14	.	TRBJ1-1	CASSKIAGRNEAFF	TGTGCCAGCAGCAAAATCGCGGGACGGAATGAAGCTTTCTTT
.	TRBV5-1	TRBD1	TRBJ2-7	CASSLVPDRNRYEQYF	TGCGCCAGCAGCTTGGTCCCGGACAGGAACCGGTACGAGCAGTACTTC